The 21 T cell receptor beta chains presented below share a single source sample, sequenced in a study of cytomegalovirus exposure and HLA in healthy donors. Primers included in the PCR were 60 Vbeta and 13 Jbeta primers. The method was immunoSEQ multiplex PCR; TCRdb's version includes in-frame clones alone and lacks a portion of them. The sample lists around 140,000 clones, almost 85% occurring once. The specimen sequenced was PBMCs. The receptors were sampled from a woman aged 55-75 years in good health and CMV-seropositive.

The DNA for the CDR3 is TGTGCCAGCAGCCCGCGGACAGGGACAAGCTCCTACAATGAGCAGTTCTTC. Protein sequence: CASSPRTGTSSYNEQFF. The chain is built from TRBV7-9 and TRBJ2-1; 8 positions match TRBD1. CDR3 size: 17 residues. V lost 5 bases to trimming and J lost 0 bases; unmatched junction nucleotides: 9. Germline CDR1 is SEHNR and CDR2 is FQNEAQ (reference sequence).

The chain employs TRBV7-9 and TRBJ2-7, with D possibly TRBD2 on 6 matching bases. The germline V gene has CDR1 SEHNR and CDR2 FQNEAQ (reference sequence). The germline V and J ends were trimmed by 4 bases and 7 bases, with 11 bases remaining between them. The CDR3 runs 12 residues. The CDR3 protein is CASSWGEGEQYF. CDR3 DNA sequence: TGTGCCAGCAGCTGGGGGGAAGGAGAGCAGTACTTC. Complete variable domain (other parts from reference TRBV7-9 and TRBJ2-7): DTGVSQNPRHKITKRGQNVTFRCDPISEHNRLYWYRQTLGQGPEFLTYFQNEAQLEKSRLLSDRFSAERPKGSFSTLEIQRTEQGDSAMYLCASSWGEGEQYFGPGTRLTVT.

This rearrangement joins TRBV30 to TRBJ2-7; 9 positions agree with TRBD1. Looked up from germline, CDR1 is GTSNPN and CDR2 is SVGIG (reference sequence). The CDR3 covers 16 residues. Germline trimming cut 4 bases from V and 3 bases from J; bases unmatched to any gene: 13. For the CDR3, the DNA is TGTGCCTGGAAGGGGTTGTTAACGGGACAGGGCTACGAGCAGTACTTC. It translates to CAWKGLLTGQGYEQYF.

The chain uses TRBV7-3 and TRBJ2-1; D possibly corresponds to TRBD2 (6 bases). The ends were cut back, 5 bases at V and 4 bases at J, with 21 bases in the middle. The germline gives CDR1 SGHTA, CDR2 FQGTGA. This CDR3 is built from 17 residues. CDR3 coding DNA: TGTGCCAGCAGCCCCAAGGCCGTGAGCGGGCCATACAATGAGCAGTTCTTC. This codes for CASSPKAVSGPYNEQFF. Supplemented by reference TRBV7-3 and TRBJ2-1, the full variable domain reads GAGVSQTPSNKVTEKGKYVELRCDPISGHTALYWYRQSLGQGPEFLIYFQGTGAADDSGLPNDRFFAVRPEGSVSTLKIQRTERGDSAVYLCASSPKAVSGPYNEQFFGPGTRLTVL.

The chain joins TRBV5-4 to TRBJ2-7, with a tentative D call TRBD2 (6 bases). Trimming left V 0 bases short and J 1 base short, with 11 bases between. The CDR3 covers 15 residues. Per germline, CDR1 SGHNT and CDR2 YYREEE (reference sequence). The CDR3 reads CASSLVGTVSYEQYF. The CDR3 DNA reads as TGTGCCAGCAGCTTGGTGGGGACTGTTTCCTACGAGCAGTACTTC.

V is TRBV7-9 and J is TRBJ1-1; a weak D match, TRBD1 (6 bases). The CDR3 spans 14 residues. Trimming took 4 bases from V and 2 from J, leaving 11 bases between them. Germline V lookup: CDR1 SEHNR, CDR2 FQNEAQ (reference sequence). CDR3 DNA sequence: TGTGCCAGCAGCTGGGGGCAGGGCAACACTGAAGCTTTCTTT. This codes for CASSWGQGNTEAFF.

J is TRBJ2-1 and V is TRBV5-8; a weak D match, TRBD1 (7 bases). The CDR3 loop spans 17 amino acids. Trimming stripped 5 bases from V and 4 bases from J, with 22 bases between. CDR1 SGHTS and CDR2 YDEGEE come from the germline V gene. Here the CDR3 reads CASRPGAGQSNYNEQFF. In DNA form, the CDR3 reads TGTGCCAGCAGGCCCGGGGCGGGACAGTCCAATTACAATGAGCAGTTCTTC.

The gene calls are TRBV10-1 and TRBJ1-4; tentative D call: TRBD1 (6 bases). V was shortened by 2 bases and J by 10 bases, with 20 bases between the two germline ends. Germline V gene sequence: CDR1 WNHNN, CDR2 SYGVQD (reference sequence). The CDR3 extends over 16 amino acids. For the CDR3, the DNA is TGCGCCAGCAGTGAGGGTTTACAGGGCTCCGCGGGAAAACTGTTTTTT. Protein product: CASSEGLQGSAGKLFF.

The chain links TRBV28 to TRBJ1-1, with 9 bases aligning to TRBD1. The CDR3 contains 15 residues. The J segment lost 5 bases and the V segment lost 6 bases, leaving 10 bases of the junction unmatched. Germline V lookup: CDR1 MDHEN, CDR2 SYDVKM. The CDR3, as DNA: TGTGCCAGCAGAGGGGGAACAGGGGGCATAACTGAAGCTTTCTTT. Residues: CASRGGTGGITEAFF.

The chain has TRBV6-6 and TRBJ2-7; 9 bases line up with TRBD1. CDR3 length: 15 amino acids. Germline V gives CDR1 MNHNY, CDR2 SVGAGI (reference sequence). The J segment lost 3 bases and the V segment lost 0 bases, leaving 3 bases of the junction unmatched. CDR3 loop: CASSYSPGQGYEQYF. For the CDR3, the DNA is TGTGCCAGCAGTTACTCTCCGGGACAGGGCTACGAGCAGTACTTC.

This chain links TRBV13 with TRBJ2-5; 9 bases are shared with TRBD2. The length of the CDR3 is 13 residues. Trimming cost V 5 bases and J 4 bases; bases outside gene matches: 2. Germline values: CDR1 PRHDT, CDR2 FYEKMQ (reference sequence). The CDR3 protein is CASSPTSGETQYF. The CDR3 DNA is TGTGCCAGCAGCCCGACTAGCGGAGAGACCCAGTACTTC.

The rearrangement links TRBV13 to TRBJ2-3; the D is unclear. Looked up from germline, CDR1 is PRHDT and CDR2 is FYEKMQ (reference sequence). V was pared by 0 bases and J by 2 bases, with 6 bases between. The CDR3 runs 14 residues. CDR3 bases: TGTGCCAGCAGCTTAGGCTCCTACACAGATACGCAGTATTTT. This codes for CASSLGSYTDTQYF.

This chain's CDR3 is CASSARRTGGTNQPQHF. In DNA form, the CDR3 reads TGTGCCAGTAGTGCCAGAAGGACAGGGGGCACTAATCAGCCCCAGCATTTT. This chain links TRBV19 with TRBJ1-5, with 11 bases aligning to TRBD1. Germline V CDR1 and CDR2: LNHDA, SQIVND (reference sequence). Trimming removed 5 bases from V and 4 bases from J; junction bases left unmatched: 10. The CDR3 has 17 amino acids. Full variable domain (outside the CDR3, taken from reference TRBV19 and TRBJ1-5): DGGITQSPKYLFRKEGQNVTLSCEQNLNHDAMYWYRQDPGQGLRLIYYSQIVNDFQKGDIAEGYSVSREKKESFPLTVTSAQKNPTAFYLCASSARRTGGTNQPQHFGDGTRLSIL.

The V and J genes are TRBV28 and TRBJ2-7; 12 bases match TRBD2. After removal of 6 bases from V and 2 bases from J, the junction contained 5 bases not matched to a gene. The CDR3 runs 15 residues. Germline V lookup: CDR1 MDHEN, CDR2 SYDVKM. The CDR3 loop reads CASRARLAGAYEQYF. The DNA of the CDR3 is TGTGCCAGCAGAGCCCGACTAGCGGGGGCCTACGAGCAGTACTTC.

The chain links TRBV7-2 to TRBJ1-4; D is uncertain. V was clipped by 5 bases and J by 8 bases, with 15 bases between them. Germline V gene sequence: CDR1 SGHTA, CDR2 FQGNSA. The CDR3 sequence is 14 residues long. The CDR3 is CASSLAPAGEKLFF. CDR3 bases: TGTGCCAGCAGCCTCGCCCCAGCGGGGGAAAAACTGTTTTTT.

The chain carries TRBV2 and TRBJ2-1; 14 nucleotides align to TRBD2. With V trimmed by 5 bases and J by 7 bases, 4 bases remained unmatched. Germline assignment: CDR1 SNHLY and CDR2 FYNNEI. There are 15 residues in the CDR3. The chain's CDR3 is CASSSGTSGSNEQFF. DNA of the CDR3: TGTGCCAGCAGTTCCGGGACTAGCGGGAGTAATGAGCAGTTCTTC. The whole variable domain, remainder taken from reference TRBV2 and TRBJ2-1, is EPEVTQTPSHQVTQMGQEVILRCVPISNHLYFYWYRQILGQKVEFLVSFYNNEISEKSEIFDDQFSVERPDGSNFTLKIRSTKLEDSAMYFCASSSGTSGSNEQFFGPGTRLTVL.

This chain's CDR3 is CASSQTALAGVAETQYF. The DNA for the CDR3 is TGTGCCAGCTCACAGACAGCACTAGCGGGAGTGGCAGAGACCCAGTACTTC. V is TRBV18 and J is TRBJ2-5, with TRBD2 matching over 11 bases. CDR1 and CDR2 (germline): KGHSH, LQKENI. The CDR3 totals 17 residues. With V trimmed by 4 bases and J by 4 bases, 11 bases remained unmatched.

The gene calls are TRBV2 and TRBJ2-3; D is ambiguous. The germline CDR1 and CDR2 sequences are SNHLY and FYNNEI. V shed 3 bases and J shed 4 bases, with 11 bases lying between them. The CDR3 is made up of 14 amino acids. The CDR3 reads CASSEGRLADTQYF. The CDR3 nucleotides read TGTGCCAGCAGTGAGGGCAGGCTGGCAGATACGCAGTATTTT. Full variable domain (missing parts from reference TRBV2 and TRBJ2-3): EPEVTQTPSHQVTQMGQEVILRCVPISNHLYFYWYRQILGQKVEFLVSFYNNEISEKSEIFDDQFSVERPDGSNFTLKIRSTKLEDSAMYFCASSEGRLADTQYFGPGTRLTVL.

The chain recombines TRBV7-3 with TRBJ2-1; D unclear. In germline, CDR1 is SGHTA, CDR2 FQGTGA. The ends were cut back, 2 bases at V and 7 bases at J, with 12 bases in the middle. The CDR3 sequence is 14 residues long. CDR3 residues: CASSLHQAANEQFF. The DNA for the CDR3 is TGTGCCAGCAGCTTACATCAGGCCGCTAATGAGCAGTTCTTC.

The rearrangement joins TRBV7-9 to TRBJ2-1; 9 bases are shared with TRBD2. The J segment lost 6 bases and the V segment lost 5 bases, leaving 11 bases of the junction unmatched. The germline gives CDR1 SEHNR, CDR2 FQNEAQ (reference sequence). This CDR3 comprises 16 residues. CDR3 nucleotides: TGTGCCAGCAGCACCCGGTTTAGCGGGAGAGCCAATGAGCAGTTCTTC. This gives the protein CASSTRFSGRANEQFF.

As DNA, the CDR3 is TGTGCCAGCATCCCGACCGGGACAGGGGTCGGGCAGTACTTC. Encoded protein: CASIPTGTGVGQYF. This chain joins TRBV28 and TRBJ2-7; 10 bases fit TRBD1. This CDR3 region has 14 residues. Germline V CDR1 and CDR2: MDHEN, SYDVKM. Unmatched junction bases numbered 12, after V lost 7 bases and J lost 9 bases. The full variable domain, its missing parts supplied by reference TRBV28 and TRBJ2-7, is DVKVTQSSRYLVKRTGEKVFLECVQDMDHENMFWYRQDPGLGLRLIYFSYDVKMKEKGDIPEGYSVSREKKERFSLILESASTNQTSMYLCASIPTGTGVGQYFGPGTRLTVT.